These 20 T cell receptor beta chains share one sample of origin, sequenced in a study of blood T cell repertoires in COVID-19. Repertoires were generated with immunoSEQ multiplex PCR, while TCRdb's copy carries only in-frame clones and drops some. The sample has fewer than 300,000 clones, around 80% seen once. The sequenced sample consisted of peripheral blood. These TCRs come from an older man with acute or convalescent COVID-19.

The sample holds many counts of this clone. The chain combines TRBV19 with TRBJ1-1; the D is unclear. Germline assignment: CDR1 LNHDA and CDR2 SQIVND (reference sequence). Trimming pared 1 base from V and 0 bases from J, leaving 9 bases between. The CDR3 consists of 15 residues. The CDR3 DNA follows: TGTGCCAGTAGTATAGGTGGAGGGATGAACACTGAAGCTTTCTTT. This codes for CASSIGGGMNTEAFF.

The V and J genes are TRBV6-6 and TRBJ1-2; 12 bases align to TRBD1. Unmatched junction bases numbered 14, after V lost 5 bases and J lost 7 bases. The CDR3 loop spans 17 amino acids. Germline V gene lookup returns CDR1 MNHNY and CDR2 SVGAGI (reference sequence). CDR3 region: CASSQFGTGGLVGGYTF. CDR3 coding DNA: TGTGCCAGCAGTCAATTCGGGACAGGGGGCTTAGTAGGTGGCTACACCTTC.

The chain has TRBV6-4 and TRBJ1-2, with D uncertain. The germline gives CDR1 MRHNA, CDR2 SNTAGT. The CDR3 is 14 amino acids. V was trimmed by 0 bases and J by 8 bases, leaving 13 bases between them. CDR3 protein: CASSDSTRSRGYTF. CDR3 in DNA: TGTGCCAGCAGTGACTCGACGCGGTCTAGAGGCTACACCTTC.

This chain links TRBV10-3 with TRBJ1-3, with 9 bases identical to TRBD1. V was clipped by 10 bases and J by 0 bases; unmatched bases: 10. This CDR3 region has 16 residues. The germline V gene encodes CDR1 ENHRY and CDR2 SYGVKD. CDR3 sequence (DNA): TGTGCCACCCAACAGGGGGCCCTTCTCTCTGGAAACACCATATATTTT. As protein: CATQQGALLSGNTIYF.

The chain recombines TRBV4-2 with TRBJ2-7; 7 bases agree with TRBD1. The germline gives CDR1 LGHNA, CDR2 YNFKEQ. The CDR3 loop spans 13 amino acids. V was pared by 4 bases and J by 5 bases, with 5 bases of the junction left unmatched. The CDR3 loop is CASSLTGWDEQYF. The CDR3 region has the DNA TGTGCCAGCAGCCTGACAGGGTGGGACGAGCAGTACTTC.

The V and J genes are TRBV5-4 and TRBJ2-1, with a tentative D call TRBD1 (5 bases). This CDR3 is built from 14 residues. Looked up from germline, CDR1 is SGHNT and CDR2 is YYREEE (reference sequence). Deletions cut 5 bases from V and 3 bases from J, with 12 bases between. The CDR3 loop reads CASSRGGVYNEQFF. The CDR3 nucleotides read TGTGCCAGCAGTAGGGGCGGAGTCTACAATGAGCAGTTCTTC.

This clone was seen a single time. This chain connects TRBV5-1 to TRBJ2-5; D may be TRBD1 (6 bases). V was shortened by 0 bases and J by 1 base, with 10 bases between the two germline ends. Germline CDR1 SGHRS, CDR2 YFSETQ. The CDR3 contains 15 residues. As DNA, the CDR3 is TGCGCCAGCAGCTTGGCCGGACAGTCCCAAGAGACCCAGTACTTC. Encoded protein: CASSLAGQSQETQYF.

The chain employs TRBV6-6 and TRBJ2-1; D is uncertain. V dropped 7 bases and J dropped 2 bases, with 12 bases sitting between them. The CDR3 extends over 14 amino acids. The germline gives CDR1 MNHNY, CDR2 SVGAGI (reference sequence). DNA of the CDR3: TGTGCCAGCACACCGTCCAGTGCCTACAATGAGCAGTTCTTC. It encodes CASTPSSAYNEQFF.

This chain links TRBV5-1 with TRBJ2-5, with D possibly being TRBD2 (5 bases). This CDR3 region has 15 residues. Trimming stripped 2 bases from V and 5 bases from J, with 16 bases between. Looked up from germline, CDR1 is SGHRS and CDR2 is YFSETQ. The CDR3 sequence: CASSLTHTEAETQYF. DNA for the CDR3: TGCGCCAGCAGCTTAACCCACACGGAGGCCGAGACCCAGTACTTC.

This sequence joins TRBV3-1 (or the pseudogene TRBV3-2) and TRBJ1-5; 10 bases line up with TRBD1. CDR1 is LGHDT and CDR2 is YNNKEL in the germline V gene (reference sequence). This CDR3 is built from 14 residues. Germline trimming cut 1 base from V and 7 bases from J; bases unmatched to any gene: 1. The CDR3 sequence is CASSQGQGAQPQHF. The DNA of the CDR3 is TGTGCCAGCAGCCAAGGACAGGGGGCCCAGCCCCAGCATTTT.

The gene calls are TRBV20-1 and TRBJ1-4, with 7 bases matching TRBD1. Germline V gene lookup returns CDR1 DFQATT and CDR2 SNEGSKA (reference sequence). This CDR3 is 11 amino acids long. J was trimmed by 10 bases and V by 6 bases; bases with no gene match: 5. The CDR3, as DNA: TGCAGTGCAGGGCAGGGGGGAAAACTGTTTTTT. This encodes CSAGQGGKLFF.

This clone was counted a few times. This chain uses TRBV2 with TRBJ2-1; weak D call: TRBD2 (6 bases). Germline CDR1 reads SNHLY; CDR2 reads FYNNEI. This CDR3 has 17 amino acids. V was clipped by 5 bases and J by 0 bases, with 17 bases between them. The CDR3 nucleotides are TGTGCCAGCAGTAATTTATTTAGCGGACTCTCCTACAATGAGCAGTTCTTC. Translation: CASSNLFSGLSYNEQFF.

This rearrangement joins TRBV28 to TRBJ2-1, with TRBD2 matching 11 bases. J was trimmed by 6 bases and V by 5 bases; bases with no gene match: 9. Germline assignment: CDR1 MDHEN and CDR2 SYDVKM. CDR3 size: 16 residues. The CDR3 DNA sequence: TGTGCCAGCAGTCCCCATAGCGGGGGGGCCTTCAATGAGCAGTTCTTC. It yields the protein CASSPHSGGAFNEQFF.

J is TRBJ1-1 and V is TRBV27; tentative D call: TRBD1 (6 bases). V dropped 5 bases and J dropped 5 bases, with 18 bases sitting between them. This CDR3 contains 15 residues. CDR1 and CDR2 (germline): MNHEY, SMNVEV (reference sequence). Written as DNA, the CDR3 is TGTGCCAGCAGTCCCGCGGGGGGGGCGAAGACTGAAGCTTTCTTT. This sequence encodes CASSPAGGAKTEAFF.

V usage is TRBV2 and J usage is TRBJ1-6; D is undetermined. V dropped 4 bases and J dropped 10 bases, with 14 bases sitting between them. The CDR3 extends over 14 amino acids. The germline V gene encodes CDR1 SNHLY and CDR2 FYNNEI. DNA of the CDR3: TGTGCCAGCAGTGCTCTCTCCCCCCAGTCACCCCTCCACTTT. Protein sequence: CASSALSPQSPLHF. Together with reference TRBV2 and TRBJ1-6, the CDR3 gives the full variable domain: EPEVTQTPSHQVTQMGQEVILRCVPISNHLYFYWYRQILGQKVEFLVSFYNNEISEKSEIFDDQFSVERPDGSNFTLKIRSTKLEDSAMYFCASSALSPQSPLHFGNGTRLTVT.

The V call is TRBV7-9, the J call TRBJ1-4; 8 nucleotides align to TRBD1. CDR3 length: 13 amino acids. Germline V gene sequence: CDR1 SEHNR, CDR2 FQNEAQ (reference sequence). V was pared by 5 bases and J by 10 bases, with 6 bases of the junction left unmatched. DNA for the CDR3: TGTGCCAGCAGCCTCGACGGACAGGGAAAACTGTTTTTT. Protein sequence: CASSLDGQGKLFF.

This chain uses TRBV5-6 with TRBJ1-1, with D tentatively TRBD1 (6 bases). Between the trimmed V and J ends, which lost 7 bases and 2 bases, there was a span of 15 bases. This CDR3 is 14 amino acids long. Germline-derived CDR1 and CDR2 are SGHDT and YYEEEE. The CDR3 sequence is CASRGGGRNTEAFF. The CDR3 DNA sequence: TGTGCCAGCCGGGGGGGCGGAAGAAACACTGAAGCTTTCTTT.

The rearrangement links TRBV27 to TRBJ1-2; TRBD1 agrees at 8 bases. This CDR3 spans 14 amino acids. V lost 6 bases, J lost 8 bases, and 11 bases stayed unmatched. Germline CDR1 MNHEY, CDR2 SMNVEV (reference sequence). The CDR3 DNA reads TGTGCCAGCAGGCAGTCCGGACAGGGTGGCGGCTACACCTTC. Protein product: CASRQSGQGGGYTF.

This chain links TRBV30 with TRBJ1-4; 7 bases map to TRBD1. Germline V lookup: CDR1 GTSNPN, CDR2 SVGIG (reference sequence). With V trimmed by 3 bases and J by 3 bases, 7 bases remained unmatched. This CDR3 spans 15 amino acids. The CDR3 spells CAWRETGYPNEKLFF. The CDR3 region has the DNA TGTGCCTGGAGGGAGACAGGGTATCCTAATGAAAAACTGTTTTTT.

The CDR3 sequence is CASSLVADQETQYF. CDR3 coding DNA: TGCGCCAGCAGCTTGGTGGCGGACCAAGAGACCCAGTACTTC. V is TRBV5-1 and J is TRBJ2-5, with D uncertain. CDR1 is SGHRS, CDR2 YFSETQ, per germline. CDR3 length: 14 amino acids. The V gene lost 0 bases and the J gene lost 0 bases, with 6 bases spanning the gap.